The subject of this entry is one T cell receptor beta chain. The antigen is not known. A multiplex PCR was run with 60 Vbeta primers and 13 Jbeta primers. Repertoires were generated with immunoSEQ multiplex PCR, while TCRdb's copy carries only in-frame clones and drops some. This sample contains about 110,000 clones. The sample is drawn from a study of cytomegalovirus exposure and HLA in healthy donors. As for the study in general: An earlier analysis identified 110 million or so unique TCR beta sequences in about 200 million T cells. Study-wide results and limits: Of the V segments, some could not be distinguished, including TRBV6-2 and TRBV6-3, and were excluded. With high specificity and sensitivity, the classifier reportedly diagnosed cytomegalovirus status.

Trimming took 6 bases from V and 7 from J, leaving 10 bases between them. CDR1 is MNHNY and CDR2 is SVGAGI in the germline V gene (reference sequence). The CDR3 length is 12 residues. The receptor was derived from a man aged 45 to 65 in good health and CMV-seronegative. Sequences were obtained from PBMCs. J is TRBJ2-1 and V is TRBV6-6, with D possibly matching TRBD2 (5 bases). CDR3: CASSLGVNEQFF. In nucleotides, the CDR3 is TGTGCCAGCAGCCTCGGGGTAAATGAGCAGTTCTTC.